This TCR beta chain was recovered during a study of siplizumab effects on memory and regulatory T cells. Germline CDR1 is LNHDA and CDR2 is SQIVND (reference sequence). The CDR3 consists of 14 residues. Trimming cost V 3 bases and J 7 bases; bases outside gene matches: 6. Method: immunoSEQ multiplex PCR; TCRdb's copy keeps in-frame clones and lacks some. The table shows around 100,000 clones, with approximately 94% occurring only once. This chain connects TRBV19 to TRBJ2-5, with 9 bases matching TRBD1. The sample was non-Treg CD4+ T cells sorted from blood. This receptor was identified in a human donor in good health. The CDR3 bases are TGTGCCAGTAGTATTGGGACAGGGCTTGGGACCCAGTACTTC. It is translated as CASSIGTGLGTQYF.